This TCR beta chain stems from a study of glioma-infiltrating T cells after dendritic cell vaccination. Study-level information: The vaccine used monocyte-derived dendritic cells pulsed overnight with autologous tumor lysate. Broader study findings: Complete blood and tumor specimen sets were limited to few patients.

This CDR3 has 14 amino acids. V was clipped by 0 bases and J by 1 base, with 9 bases between them. Germline loops: CDR1 GTSNPN, CDR2 SVGIG (reference sequence). Blood PBMC samples: pre-vaccination, two weeks post third vaccination, and at tumor progression. Amplification used 60 V beta primers and 13 J beta primers. Profiled with immunoSEQ multiplex PCR; TCRdb holds only in-frame clones, not every one. The sample contains over 70,000 clones, roughly 82% of which appear only once. On this clone itself: Its specificity is unknown.

This TCR came from a human donor with glioblastoma. Sample: blood, taken before dendritic cell vaccination. The V call is TRBV30, the J call TRBJ1-1; D gene ambiguous. In nucleotides, the CDR3 is TGTGCCTGGAGTGTAACTTCCCAGAACACTGAAGCTTTCTTT. This translates into CAWSVTSQNTEAFF. Full variable domain (remainder filled in from reference TRBV30 and TRBJ1-1): SQTIHQWPATLVQPVGSPLSLECTVEGTSNPNLYWYRQAAGRGLQLLFYSVGIGQISSEVPQNLSASRPQDRQFILSSKKLLLSDSGFYLCAWSVTSQNTEAFFGQGTRLTVV.